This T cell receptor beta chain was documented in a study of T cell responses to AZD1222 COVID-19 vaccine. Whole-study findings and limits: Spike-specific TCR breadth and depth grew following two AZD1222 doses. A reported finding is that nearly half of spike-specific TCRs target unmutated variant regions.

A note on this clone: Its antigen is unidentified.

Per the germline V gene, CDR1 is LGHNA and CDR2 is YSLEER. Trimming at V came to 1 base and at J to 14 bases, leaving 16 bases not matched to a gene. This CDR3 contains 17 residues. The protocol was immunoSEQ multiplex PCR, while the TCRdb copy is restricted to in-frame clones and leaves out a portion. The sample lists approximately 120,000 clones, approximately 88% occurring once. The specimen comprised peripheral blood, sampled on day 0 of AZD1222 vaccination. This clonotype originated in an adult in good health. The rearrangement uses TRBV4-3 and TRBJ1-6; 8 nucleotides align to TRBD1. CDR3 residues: CASSQGPPGRGRSTLHF. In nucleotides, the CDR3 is TGCGCCAGCAGCCAAGGGCCCCCTGGCAGGGGGCGATCCACCCTCCACTTT.